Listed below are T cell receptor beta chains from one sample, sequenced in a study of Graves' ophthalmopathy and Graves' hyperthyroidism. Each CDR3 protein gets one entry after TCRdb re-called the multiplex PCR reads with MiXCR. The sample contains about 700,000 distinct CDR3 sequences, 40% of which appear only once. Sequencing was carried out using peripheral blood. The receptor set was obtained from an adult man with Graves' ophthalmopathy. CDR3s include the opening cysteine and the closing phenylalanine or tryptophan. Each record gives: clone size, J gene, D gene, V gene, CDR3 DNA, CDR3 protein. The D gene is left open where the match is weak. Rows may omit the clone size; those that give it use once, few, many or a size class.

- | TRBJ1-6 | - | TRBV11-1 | TGTGCCAGCAGCTTTTACCGGGAGTACTATAATTCACCCCTCCACTTT | CASSFYREYYNSPLHF
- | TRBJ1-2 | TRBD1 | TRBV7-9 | TGTGCCAGCAGTTATGGACAGGCCTATGGCTACACCTTC | CASSYGQAYGYTF
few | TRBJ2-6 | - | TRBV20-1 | TGCAGTGCTAGAGATTTGTACTCTGGGGCCAACGTCCTGACTTTC | CSARDLYSGANVLTF
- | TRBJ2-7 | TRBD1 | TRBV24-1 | TGTGCCACCAGTGACCCAGGGACAGGGGAGGAGCAGTACTTC | CATSDPGTGEEQYF
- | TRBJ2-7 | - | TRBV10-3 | TGTGCCATCAGTGAGGGCAGGTTTTACGAGCAGTACTTC | CAISEGRFYEQYF
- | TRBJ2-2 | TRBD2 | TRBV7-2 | TGTGCCAGCAGCACTCAGCCGGGACTAGCGGGAGAAACCGGGGAGCTGTTTTTT | CASSTQPGLAGETGELFF
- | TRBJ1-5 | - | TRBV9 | TGTGCCAGCAGCCCAGACAGTGGTAGCAATCAGCCCCAGCATTTT | CASSPDSGSNQPQHF
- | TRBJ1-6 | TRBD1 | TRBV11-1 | TGTGCCTGGAGTGTAGAGACAGGGTCACCCCTCCACTTT | CAWSVETGSPLHF
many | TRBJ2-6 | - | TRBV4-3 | TGCGCCAGCAGCCAAGATGGGACAAACTCTGGGGCCAACGTCCTGACTTTC | CASSQDGTNSGANVLTF
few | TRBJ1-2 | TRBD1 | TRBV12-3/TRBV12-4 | TGTGCCAGCAGCAGTTGGGGGACAGGGGGTGGCTACACCTTC | CASSSWGTGGGYTF
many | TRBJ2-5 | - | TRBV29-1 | TGCAGCGTTGTAAGAGGGTCACGCCGGGAGACCCAGTACTTC | CSVVRGSRRETQYF
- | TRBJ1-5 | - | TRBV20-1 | TGCAGTGCTACACCCCCAGAGATCAATCAGCCCCAGCATTTT | CSATPPEINQPQHF
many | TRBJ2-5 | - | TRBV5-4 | TGTGCCAGCAGCTTAGAGCCGGGGGAGACCCAGTACTTC | CASSLEPGETQYF